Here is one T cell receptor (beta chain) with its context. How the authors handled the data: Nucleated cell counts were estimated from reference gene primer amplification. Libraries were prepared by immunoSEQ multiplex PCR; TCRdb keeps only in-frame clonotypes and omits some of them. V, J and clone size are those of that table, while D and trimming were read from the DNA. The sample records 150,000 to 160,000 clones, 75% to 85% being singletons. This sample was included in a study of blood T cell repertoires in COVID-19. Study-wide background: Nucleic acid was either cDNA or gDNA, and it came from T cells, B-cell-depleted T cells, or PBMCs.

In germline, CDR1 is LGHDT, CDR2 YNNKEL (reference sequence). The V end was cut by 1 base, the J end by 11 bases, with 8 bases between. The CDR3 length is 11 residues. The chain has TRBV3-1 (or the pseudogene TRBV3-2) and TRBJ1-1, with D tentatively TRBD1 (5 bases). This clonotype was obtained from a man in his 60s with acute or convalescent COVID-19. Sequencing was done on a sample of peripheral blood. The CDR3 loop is CASSQAGSAFF. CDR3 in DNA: TGTGCCAGCAGCCAAGCAGGGTCGGCTTTCTTT.